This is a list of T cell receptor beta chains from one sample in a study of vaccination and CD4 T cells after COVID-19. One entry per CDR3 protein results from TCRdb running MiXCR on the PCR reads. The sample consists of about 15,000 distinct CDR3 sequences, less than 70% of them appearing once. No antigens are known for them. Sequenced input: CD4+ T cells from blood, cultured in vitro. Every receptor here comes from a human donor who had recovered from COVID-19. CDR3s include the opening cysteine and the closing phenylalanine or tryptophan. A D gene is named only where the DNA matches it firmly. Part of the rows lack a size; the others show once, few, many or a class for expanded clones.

cdr3_nt: TGTGCCAGCAGTGAAGGGACAGGGGGCAACAGCTATGGCTACACCTTC
cdr3_aa: CASSEGTGGNSYGYTF
clone_size: few
cdr3_length: 16
v_call: TRBV2
d_call: TRBD1
j_call: TRBJ1-2

cdr3_nt: TGTGCCAGCAGTTCCCAAGGATCGCTTGAAAAACTGTTTTTT
cdr3_aa: CASSSQGSLEKLFF
clone_size: few
cdr3_length: 14
v_call: TRBV6-5
d_call: NA
j_call: TRBJ1-4

cdr3_nt: TGTGCCAGCAGGCGACAGATCCTAGACACTGAAGCTTTCTTT
cdr3_aa: CASRRQILDTEAFF
clone_size: few
cdr3_length: 14
v_call: TRBV6-2/TRBV6-3
d_call: NA
j_call: TRBJ1-1

cdr3_nt: TGTGCCAGCAGTGCCCTCAACAGGGTAGGAGAGACCCAGTACTTC
cdr3_aa: CASSALNRVGETQYF
clone_size: NA
cdr3_length: 15
v_call: TRBV6-2/TRBV6-3
d_call: NA
j_call: TRBJ2-5

cdr3_nt: TGTGCCAGCAGTGAACGGGGCAATCAGCCCCGGCATTTT
cdr3_aa: CASSERGNQPRHF
clone_size: NA
cdr3_length: 13
v_call: TRBV2
d_call: NA
j_call: TRBJ1-5

cdr3_nt: TGCGCCAGCAGCTCGCCGGGGCCCGCCCCATACTATGGCTACACCTTC
cdr3_aa: CASSSPGPAPYYGYTF
clone_size: medium-sized
cdr3_length: 16
v_call: TRBV5-1
d_call: NA
j_call: TRBJ1-2

cdr3_nt: TGTGCCAGCAGCCGGGGGACTAGCGGGGTTTACAATGAGCAGTTCTTC
cdr3_aa: CASSRGTSGVYNEQFF
clone_size: NA
cdr3_length: 16
v_call: TRBV7-9
d_call: TRBD2
j_call: TRBJ2-1

cdr3_nt: TGTGCCAGCAGTTACTCGAACAGGGTCATAGGCACAGATACGCAGTATTTT
cdr3_aa: CASSYSNRVIGTDTQYF
clone_size: NA
cdr3_length: 17
v_call: TRBV6-5
d_call: NA
j_call: TRBJ2-3

cdr3_nt: TGCAGTGCTAGCTGGGGATTTCAGCCCCAGCATTTT
cdr3_aa: CSASWGFQPQHF
clone_size: NA
cdr3_length: 12
v_call: TRBV20-1
d_call: NA
j_call: TRBJ1-5

cdr3_nt: TGCAGTGCTGGAAGTATGGTGGGGGAAAATGAGCAGTTCTTC
cdr3_aa: CSAGSMVGENEQFF
clone_size: NA
cdr3_length: 14
v_call: TRBV20-1
d_call: NA
j_call: TRBJ2-1

cdr3_nt: TGCAGTGCTTTACAGGGGGGGGAGTCACCCCTCCACTTT
cdr3_aa: CSALQGGESPLHF
clone_size: NA
cdr3_length: 13
v_call: TRBV20-1
d_call: TRBD1
j_call: TRBJ1-6

cdr3_nt: TGTGCCAGCAGGGATATGGGCCCTTCCTACGAGCAGTACTTC
cdr3_aa: CASRDMGPSYEQYF
clone_size: once
cdr3_length: 14
v_call: TRBV6-1
d_call: NA
j_call: TRBJ2-7

cdr3_nt: TGCGCCAGCAGTCGCCTAGCGGGAACAGATACGCAGTATTTT
cdr3_aa: CASSRLAGTDTQYF
clone_size: NA
cdr3_length: 14
v_call: TRBV10-1
d_call: TRBD2
j_call: TRBJ2-3

cdr3_nt: TGTGCCAGCAGGAGGGGGCTACGTGACGAGCAGTACTTC
cdr3_aa: CASRRGLRDEQYF
clone_size: few
cdr3_length: 13
v_call: TRBV6-1
d_call: TRBD1
j_call: TRBJ2-7

cdr3_nt: TGCGCCAGCAGCGGGGACAGGGGGCGACAGGGAACTAATGAAAAACTGTTTTTT
cdr3_aa: CASSGDRGRQGTNEKLFF
clone_size: NA
cdr3_length: 18
v_call: TRBV5-1
d_call: TRBD1
j_call: TRBJ1-4

cdr3_nt: TGCAGTGCTAGAAATCCGGATACGCAGTATTTT
cdr3_aa: CSARNPDTQYF
clone_size: NA
cdr3_length: 11
v_call: TRBV20-1
d_call: NA
j_call: TRBJ2-3

cdr3_nt: TGTGCCAGCAGGTTGGACCTAGGGATTTATGGCTACACCTTC
cdr3_aa: CASRLDLGIYGYTF
clone_size: NA
cdr3_length: 14
v_call: TRBV5-3
d_call: NA
j_call: TRBJ1-2

cdr3_nt: TGTGCCAGCAGTCCACAGGGGAACTATGGCTACACCTTC
cdr3_aa: CASSPQGNYGYTF
clone_size: NA
cdr3_length: 13
v_call: TRBV2
d_call: TRBD1
j_call: TRBJ1-2

cdr3_nt: TGTGCCAGCCTTGGAAACACCATATATTTT
cdr3_aa: CASLGNTIYF
clone_size: NA
cdr3_length: 10
v_call: TRBV28
d_call: NA
j_call: TRBJ1-3

cdr3_nt: TGTGCCAGCAGCCCCTTCCTCCCCCACAATGAGCAGTTCTTC
cdr3_aa: CASSPFLPHNEQFF
clone_size: NA
cdr3_length: 14
v_call: TRBV12-3/TRBV12-4
d_call: NA
j_call: TRBJ2-1

cdr3_nt: TGTGCCAGCAGCTCACGCTGGAGCCAGCCCCAGCATTTT
cdr3_aa: CASSSRWSQPQHF
clone_size: NA
cdr3_length: 13
v_call: TRBV7-8
d_call: NA
j_call: TRBJ1-5

cdr3_nt: TGTGCCATCAGTGAGTCGTTGCCGCGGGACGCCGGGGAGCTGTTTTTT
cdr3_aa: CAISESLPRDAGELFF
clone_size: NA
cdr3_length: 16
v_call: TRBV10-3
d_call: NA
j_call: TRBJ2-2

cdr3_nt: TGTGCCAGCAGCAGGACTAGCGGGTCCTACGAGCAGTACTTC
cdr3_aa: CASSRTSGSYEQYF
clone_size: NA
cdr3_length: 14
v_call: TRBV25-1
d_call: TRBD2
j_call: TRBJ2-7

cdr3_nt: TGCAGCGCGGGACAGGTCGAAGCTTTCTTT
cdr3_aa: CSAGQVEAFF
clone_size: few
cdr3_length: 10
v_call: TRBV29-1
d_call: TRBD1
j_call: TRBJ1-1

cdr3_nt: TGCAGTGCCAGGATCTGGGGGGATTCACCCCTCCACTTT
cdr3_aa: CSARIWGDSPLHF
clone_size: NA
cdr3_length: 13
v_call: TRBV20-1
d_call: NA
j_call: TRBJ1-6

cdr3_nt: TGCAGTGCTCCGACAGGAACCGAAGGGCAGTACTTC
cdr3_aa: CSAPTGTEGQYF
clone_size: NA
cdr3_length: 12
v_call: TRBV20-1
d_call: NA
j_call: TRBJ2-7

cdr3_nt: TGTGCCAGTAGTATAGATCCGGGACGGGACTACGAGCAGTACTTC
cdr3_aa: CASSIDPGRDYEQYF
clone_size: NA
cdr3_length: 15
v_call: TRBV19
d_call: NA
j_call: TRBJ2-7

cdr3_nt: TGTGCCAGCAGTGGGGTAGCGGGAGGCACAGATACGCAGTATTTT
cdr3_aa: CASSGVAGGTDTQYF
clone_size: few
cdr3_length: 15
v_call: TRBV6-4
d_call: TRBD2
j_call: TRBJ2-3

cdr3_nt: TGTGCCAGCAGTTTGTACGACAGGGGACTGCAGCCCCAGCATTTT
cdr3_aa: CASSLYDRGLQPQHF
clone_size: few
cdr3_length: 15
v_call: TRBV12-3/TRBV12-4
d_call: TRBD1
j_call: TRBJ1-5

cdr3_nt: TGTGCCAGTAGTACGACAGGTTTCAAAGGTCAGCCCCAGCATTTT
cdr3_aa: CASSTTGFKGQPQHF
clone_size: few
cdr3_length: 15
v_call: TRBV19
d_call: NA
j_call: TRBJ1-5

cdr3_nt: TGTGCCAGCAGCTTGTCTCCCGGAGGGCCCTCCTACGAGCAGTACTTC
cdr3_aa: CASSLSPGGPSYEQYF
clone_size: NA
cdr3_length: 16
v_call: TRBV7-3
d_call: NA
j_call: TRBJ2-7

cdr3_nt: TGTGCCAGCAGTCCACAAAACACTGAAGCTTTCTTT
cdr3_aa: CASSPQNTEAFF
clone_size: few
cdr3_length: 12
v_call: TRBV12-3/TRBV12-4
d_call: NA
j_call: TRBJ1-1

cdr3_nt: TGCAGTGCGGGGGTGGGCGTGGAATACGAGCAGTACTTC
cdr3_aa: CSAGVGVEYEQYF
clone_size: NA
cdr3_length: 13
v_call: TRBV20-1
d_call: NA
j_call: TRBJ2-7

cdr3_nt: TGTGCCAGCAGTGACTCGGCCACCGGGGAGCTGTTTTTT
cdr3_aa: CASSDSATGELFF
clone_size: few
cdr3_length: 13
v_call: TRBV6-4
d_call: NA
j_call: TRBJ2-2

cdr3_nt: TGTGCCAGCATTTGGGGGAGGGCCCCAGATACGCAGTATTTT
cdr3_aa: CASIWGRAPDTQYF
clone_size: medium-sized
cdr3_length: 14
v_call: TRBV6-1
d_call: TRBD2
j_call: TRBJ2-3

cdr3_nt: TGCAGTGCTTGGACTAGCGGGAGGGGAGGGTACCAAGAGACCCAGTACTTC
cdr3_aa: CSAWTSGRGGYQETQYF
clone_size: medium-sized
cdr3_length: 17
v_call: TRBV20-1
d_call: TRBD2
j_call: TRBJ2-5

cdr3_nt: TGCAGTGCTAGATCCGGTTCACCCCTCCACTTT
cdr3_aa: CSARSGSPLHF
clone_size: NA
cdr3_length: 11
v_call: TRBV20-1
d_call: NA
j_call: TRBJ1-6

cdr3_nt: TGTGCCAGTAGCTGGGGCGGGAGGGCTACAGATACGCAGTATTTT
cdr3_aa: CASSWGGRATDTQYF
clone_size: NA
cdr3_length: 15
v_call: TRBV19
d_call: TRBD2
j_call: TRBJ2-3

cdr3_nt: TGTGCCTGCCAGCTGAACACTGAAGCTTTCTTT
cdr3_aa: CACQLNTEAFF
clone_size: NA
cdr3_length: 11
v_call: TRBV30
d_call: NA
j_call: TRBJ1-1

cdr3_nt: TGCAGCGTTGTATTGTTGGTGAACACTGAAGCTTTCTTT
cdr3_aa: CSVVLLVNTEAFF
clone_size: NA
cdr3_length: 13
v_call: TRBV29-1
d_call: NA
j_call: TRBJ1-1

cdr3_nt: TGTGCCAGCAGACCGGGACTAAGCACAGATACGCAGTATTTT
cdr3_aa: CASRPGLSTDTQYF
clone_size: NA
cdr3_length: 14
v_call: TRBV5-4
d_call: TRBD2
j_call: TRBJ2-3

cdr3_nt: TGTGCCAGCTCACGAACAGGGGCGGGGACGAACATTCAGTACTTC
cdr3_aa: CASSRTGAGTNIQYF
clone_size: NA
cdr3_length: 15
v_call: TRBV18
d_call: NA
j_call: TRBJ2-4